This TCR beta chain emerged from a study of beta chain features in type 1 diabetes. Study-level information: What patients shared with healthy donors was a similar profile of age, gender and cell yields. Study-level findings and limits: cDNA-based reads could over-represent cells with high TCR expression. When Type 1 diabetes patients were examined, their TCRB CDR3s proved moderately but significantly shorter in all four CD4+ subsets.

On this clone: Its antigen is unknown.

The CDR3 consists of 12 residues. Trimming removed 7 bases from V and 8 bases from J; junction bases left unmatched: 8. Looked up from germline, CDR1 is SGDLS and CDR2 is YYNGEE. Expressed TCRB transcripts were sequenced because the entire RNA isolate underwent reverse transcription. Naive, central memory and regulatory T cell samples yielded around 3.3 million reads on average. Measured with immunoSEQ multiplex PCR; TCRdb has only the in-frame clones, and not every one. The table records more than 250,000 clones, 20% of them present only once. This chain connects TRBV9 to TRBJ1-2; 7 bases fit TRBD1. This clonotype was sampled from a woman in her 40s with type 1 diabetes. The sequencing input was naive CD4+ T cells from blood. The CDR3 is CASAEGARGYTF. The CDR3 DNA sequence: TGTGCCAGCGCCGAGGGGGCGCGCGGCTACACCTTC.